Shown below are 30 T cell receptor beta chains from a single sample sequenced in a study of CD8 T cells in ankylosing spondylitis. MiXCR was run by TCRdb on the 5' RACE reads, yielding one entry per CDR3 protein. This sample has about 280,000 distinct CDR3 sequences, with roughly 20% found just once. Sequencing was performed on blood, either unsorted or a sorted T cell fraction (not recorded which). Source of these receptors: a male donor with ankylosing spondylitis or in good health (not recorded which).

This clonotype has a handful of counts. This rearrangement joins TRBV20-1 to TRBJ2-1; TRBD1 matches at 7 bases. This CDR3 is built from 15 residues. Germline V gene lookup returns CDR1 DFQATT and CDR2 SNEGSKA (reference sequence). Trimming removed 5 bases from V and 6 bases from J; junction bases left unmatched: 13. The CDR3 sequence is CSACQGERGGNEQFF. The CDR3 bases are TGCAGTGCTTGCCAGGGGGAGCGAGGAGGCAATGAGCAGTTCTTC.

V is TRBV29-1 and J is TRBJ2-2; tentative D call: TRBD1 (6 bases). This CDR3 spans 15 amino acids. V lost 3 bases, J lost 3 bases, and 14 bases lay in between. Germline V gene sequence: CDR1 SQVTM, CDR2 ANQGSEA. This CDR3 is CSVDTQGLYTGELFF. The CDR3 nucleotides read TGCAGCGTTGATACCCAGGGGCTATACACCGGGGAGCTGTTTTTT.

This clonotype was recorded many times. The J gene is TRBJ2-4, the V gene TRBV20-1; D is uncertain. This CDR3 is built from 12 residues. Germline loops: CDR1 DFQATT, CDR2 SNEGSKA (reference sequence). The V and J ends lost 3 bases and 7 bases respectively, with 10 bases between them. The DNA for the CDR3 is TGCAGTGCTAGGGGGATGGCGAACATTCAGTACTTC. Amino acid sequence: CSARGMANIQYF.

The chain links TRBV4-1 to TRBJ2-2; 10 nucleotides align to TRBD1. From germline, CDR1 is MGHRA and CDR2 YSYEKL. Trimming removed 4 bases from V and 6 bases from J; junction bases left unmatched: 8. The CDR3 is 16 residues long. This CDR3 is CASSRSDRGSAGELFF. The DNA for the CDR3 is TGCGCCAGCAGCCGATCGGACAGGGGGTCGGCCGGGGAGCTGTTTTTT.

This clonotype was seen only a few times. The rearrangement links TRBV20-1 to TRBJ2-3; D gene ambiguous. Germline assignment: CDR1 DFQATT and CDR2 SNEGSKA (reference sequence). The V end was cut by 3 bases, the J end by 1 base, with 14 bases between. This CDR3 is built from 15 residues. CDR3 DNA sequence: TGCAGTGCTAGTGTGCCAACCCGCCGCACAGATACGCAGTATTTT. Protein: CSASVPTRRTDTQYF.

This chain joins TRBV12-3 or TRBV12-4 and TRBJ2-1, with 7 bases aligning to TRBD1. V dropped 2 bases and J dropped 11; count of bases not matched to a gene: 12. The CDR3 is 15 amino acids. CDR3 DNA: TGTGCCAGCAGTTTAAAGGGACAGCCTGCTTGGAAGCAGTTCTTC. Protein sequence: CASSLKGQPAWKQFF.

This clonotype occurred a few times. The chain's CDR3 is CATSDPVGLQETQYF. CDR3 sequence (DNA): TGTGCCACCAGTGATCCGGTGGGACTCCAAGAGACCCAGTACTTC. The chain couples TRBV24-1 to TRBJ2-5; TRBD2 might be the D (6 bases). Germline values: CDR1 KGHDR, CDR2 SFDVKD. There are 15 residues in the CDR3. Trimming cost V 3 bases and J 1 base, with 11 bases left between them.

This rearrangement joins TRBV6-1 to TRBJ2-7, with D uncertain. The CDR3 extends over 12 amino acids. In germline, CDR1 is MNHNS, CDR2 SASEGT. With 4 bases removed from V and 10 bases from J, the gap between germline ends came to 14 bases. The CDR3 spells CASSVYGQRQYV. The CDR3 nucleotides are TGTGCCAGCAGTGTCTACGGGCAAAGACAGTACGTC.

The chain is built from TRBV5-1 and TRBJ2-5; 7 positions match TRBD1. Germline CDR1 SGHRS, CDR2 YFSETQ. The CDR3 extends over 14 amino acids. Losses at the gene ends were 0 bases for V and 5 bases for J; bases not matched to a gene: 4. This CDR3 reads CASSLVGGMETQYF. CDR3 coding DNA: TGCGCCAGCAGCTTGGTAGGGGGCATGGAGACCCAGTACTTC.

This clonotype was observed at least ten times. The chain combines TRBV20-1 with TRBJ2-5; D may be TRBD2 (5 bases). The CDR3 has 13 residues. Trimming stripped 1 base from V and 5 bases from J, with 11 bases between. The germline V gene has CDR1 DFQATT and CDR2 SNEGSKA (reference sequence). CDR3 protein: CSARVPSWETQYF. The CDR3 bases are TGCAGTGCTAGAGTTCCTAGCTGGGAGACCCAGTACTTC.

Ten or more counts support this clonotype. V gene TRBV6-1 combines with J gene TRBJ2-2; D gene ambiguous. The CDR3 has 13 residues. The V end was cut by 4 bases, the J end by 5 bases, with 8 bases between. Germline lookup yields CDR1 MNHNS and CDR2 SASEGT. This chain's CDR3 is CASSVHSTGELFF. The CDR3 nucleotides read TGTGCCAGCAGTGTTCATAGTACCGGGGAGCTGTTTTTT.

This chain joins TRBV20-1 and TRBJ1-5; D gene ambiguous. Germline-derived CDR1 and CDR2 are DFQATT and SNEGSKA (reference sequence). The CDR3 covers 15 residues. V lost 3 bases to trimming and J lost 0 bases, with 12 bases between them. This CDR3 is CSASGGSYSNQPQHF. The CDR3 nucleotides read TGCAGTGCTAGTGGCGGATCTTATAGCAATCAGCCCCAGCATTTT.

The chain employs TRBV20-1 and TRBJ2-7; D may be TRBD1 (5 bases). V lost 3 bases and J 3 bases, leaving 15 bases between the germline ends. Germline V gene lookup returns CDR1 DFQATT and CDR2 SNEGSKA (reference sequence). CDR3 length: 14 amino acids. CDR3 coding DNA: TGCAGTGCTAGGGTCCACTCAGGGATCTACGAGCAGTACGTC. Translating gives CSARVHSGIYEQYV.

This clonotype has a handful of counts. The V and J genes are TRBV20-1 and TRBJ1-4; TRBD1 matches 7 bases. Per the germline V gene, CDR1 is DFQATT and CDR2 is SNEGSKA (reference sequence). This CDR3 has 14 amino acids. The trim removed 4 bases at V and 4 bases at J, leaving 6 bases unmatched. The CDR3 region is CSATKGAVNEKLFF. The CDR3 DNA sequence: TGCAGTGCTACGAAGGGGGCAGTTAATGAAAAACTGTTTTTT.

The rearrangement uses TRBV18 and TRBJ1-5; weak D call: TRBD1 (6 bases). Germline assignment: CDR1 KGHSH and CDR2 LQKENI. This CDR3 comprises 18 residues. Trimming stripped 4 bases from V and 2 bases from J, with 21 bases between. The CDR3 DNA reads as TGTGCCAGCTCACTCCTGGGTGCGGGGGGCGTTCGCAATCAGCCCCAGCATTTT. The encoded protein is CASSLLGAGGVRNQPQHF.

This rearrangement joins TRBV5-1 to TRBJ2-5; D possibly corresponds to TRBD1 (5 bases). Germline CDR1 reads SGHRS; CDR2 reads YFSETQ. Trimming took 4 bases from V and 5 from J, leaving 15 bases between them. This CDR3 spans 14 amino acids. CDR3 in amino acids: CASSRMGRIETQYF. The DNA of the CDR3 is TGCGCCAGCAGCCGGATGGGGCGGATCGAGACCCAGTACTTC. Drawing the rest from reference TRBV5-1 and TRBJ2-5, the complete variable domain is KAGVTQTPRYLIKTRGQQVTLSCSPISGHRSVSWYQQTPGQGLQFLFEYFSETQRNKGNFPGRFSGRQFSNSRSEMNVSTLELGDSALYLCASSRMGRIETQYFGPGTRLLVL.

This clonotype was detected a few times. CDR3 sequence: CASSKQGGRAFF. In DNA, the CDR3 is TGTGCCAGCAGTAAGCAGGGTGGCAGAGCTTTCTTT. This sequence joins TRBV27 and TRBJ1-1; tentatively, D is TRBD1 (5 bases). The ends were cut back, 5 bases at V and 10 bases at J, with 14 bases in the middle. Germline V gene data show CDR1 as MNHEY and CDR2 as SMNVEV (reference sequence). This CDR3 has 12 residues.

The rearrangement links TRBV18 to TRBJ2-7; D is perhaps TRBD2 (6 bases). The CDR3 extends over 13 amino acids. V lost 8 bases, J lost 5 bases, and 16 bases lay in between. Germline values: CDR1 KGHSH, CDR2 LQKENI. CDR3 sequence (DNA): TGTGCCAGCACCATGGGGGGAGTCGACGAGCAGTACGTC. Amino acid sequence: CASTMGGVDEQYV.

This clonotype was detected only a few times. The chain couples TRBV18 to TRBJ2-1; D is unresolved. The CDR3 runs to 12 residues. Trimming left V 8 bases short and J 5 bases short, with 10 bases between. CDR1 and CDR2 from the germline V gene are KGHSH and LQKENI. The CDR3 sequence is CASTSLDNEQFF. In DNA form, the CDR3 reads TGTGCCAGCACGAGCCTAGACAATGAGCAGTTCTTC.

This chain links TRBV5-1 with TRBJ1-2, with TRBD1 identical over 7 bases. CDR1 and CDR2 from the germline V gene are SGHRS and YFSETQ. The CDR3 extends over 15 amino acids. After removal of 4 bases from V and 7 bases from J, the junction contained 13 bases not matched to a gene. This CDR3 is CASSRDRQGTSGYTF. The CDR3 DNA reads TGCGCCAGCAGCCGGGATCGACAGGGTACCAGTGGCTACACCTTC.

The DNA of the CDR3 is TGTGCCAGCCTCGGGACAGGGGGGCTTCGGCAGTTCTTC. Translated: CASLGTGGLRQFF. This chain joins TRBV5-6 and TRBJ2-1, with 11 bases aligning to TRBD1. There are 13 residues in the CDR3. Per the germline V gene, CDR1 is SGHDT and CDR2 is YYEEEE. With V trimmed by 7 bases and J by 12 bases, 9 bases remained unmatched.

This chain links TRBV4-1 with TRBJ2-2; D unclear. The CDR3 is 12 amino acids. CDR1 and CDR2 (germline): MGHRA, YSYEKL. Trimming shortened V by 5 bases and J by 7 bases, and 8 bases separated the two germline ends. For the CDR3, the DNA is TGCGCCAGCAGCTCAGACGTCGGGGAGCTGTTTTTT. It codes for CASSSDVGELFF.

This clonotype was counted many times. The chain recombines TRBV9 with TRBJ1-3, with 8 positions matching TRBD1. Germline values: CDR1 SGDLS, CDR2 YYNGEE. This CDR3 spans 17 amino acids. The V and J ends lost 0 bases and 2 bases, in that order; junction bases with no gene match: 7. The CDR3 nucleotides are TGTGCCAGCAGCGTAGAGTCAGGGGGCGCTCCTGGAAACACCATATATTTT. Protein product: CASSVESGGAPGNTIYF. Filled out from reference TRBV9 and TRBJ1-3, the complete variable domain reads DSGVTQTPKHLITATGQRVTLRCSPRSGDLSVYWYQQSLDQGLQFLIQYYNGEERAKGNILERFSAQQFPDLHSELNLSSLELGDSALYFCASSVESGGAPGNTIYFGEGSWLTVV.

This clonotype was counted a few times. This chain connects TRBV13 to TRBJ2-1; D not certain. Germline lookup yields CDR1 PRHDT and CDR2 FYEKMQ (reference sequence). Trimming cost V 0 bases and J 10 bases, with 16 bases left between them. The CDR3 runs 15 residues. The CDR3 coding sequence is TGTGCCAGCAGCTTAGGCGCCGGCCTTCAAGTGGAGCAGTTCTTC. Protein product: CASSLGAGLQVEQFF.

This clonotype was seen repeatedly, ten times or more. The rearrangement uses TRBV20-1 and TRBJ1-5, with 7 bases aligning to TRBD1. The V gene's germline CDR1 is DFQATT and CDR2 SNEGSKA (reference sequence). This CDR3 is built from 14 residues. With 5 bases clipped from V and 2 bases from J, the junction kept 6 bases outside the gene matches. The CDR3 nucleotides read TGCAGTGCTCACTCCGGACAGGGCAATCAGCCCCAGCATTTT. The encoded protein is CSAHSGQGNQPQHF.

The V call is TRBV29-1, the J call TRBJ2-5; D not resolved. Germline V gives CDR1 SQVTM, CDR2 ANQGSEA. The CDR3 extends over 12 amino acids. Trimming stripped 4 bases from V and 5 bases from J, with 11 bases between. CDR3 protein: CSVVGGVETQYF. As DNA, the CDR3 is TGCAGCGTTGTGGGTGGCGTTGAGACCCAGTACTTC.

This chain uses TRBV5-1 with TRBJ1-1; 9 nucleotides line up with TRBD1. This CDR3 is built from 15 residues. The junction had 8 bases not matched to a gene; V was cut back by 1 base and J by 7 bases. CDR1 and CDR2 (germline): SGHRS, YFSETQ. CDR3 nucleotides: TGCGCCAGCAGCTTGCCCGGGACAGGGCAACTTGAAGCTTTCTTT. Protein: CASSLPGTGQLEAFF.

The rearrangement uses TRBV7-3 and TRBJ2-3; D perhaps matches TRBD2 (7 bases). CDR3 length: 18 residues. V gave up 1 base and J gave up 2 bases, with 19 bases separating them. Germline V lookup: CDR1 SGHTA, CDR2 FQGTGA. Here the CDR3 DNA reads TGTGCCAGCAGCTTAAATCGCGGGGGCCCGAAAGACACAGATACGCAGTATTTT. Encoded protein: CASSLNRGGPKDTDTQYF.

This chain uses TRBV3-1 with TRBJ2-4, with no clear D. CDR1 and CDR2 from the germline V gene are LGHDT and YNNKEL (reference sequence). The germline V and J ends were trimmed by 1 base and 3 bases, with 10 bases remaining between them. The CDR3 runs 15 residues. CDR3 bases: TGTGCCAGCAGCCAAGGGGCGGTTGACAAAAACATTCAGTACTTC. Protein: CASSQGAVDKNIQYF.

This clonotype was found a few times. V usage is TRBV2 and J usage is TRBJ2-1; 7 bases agree with TRBD2. The ends lost 3 bases at V and 7 bases at J; junction bases unmatched: 6. The CDR3 spans 14 residues. Germline V CDR1 and CDR2: SNHLY, FYNNEI. CDR3 loop: CASSETGGRNEQFF. The CDR3 region has the DNA TGTGCCAGCAGTGAGACGGGGGGTCGAAATGAGCAGTTCTTC. Supplemented by reference TRBV2 and TRBJ2-1, the full variable domain reads EPEVTQTPSHQVTQMGQEVILRCVPISNHLYFYWYRQILGQKVEFLVSFYNNEISEKSEIFDDQFSVERPDGSNFTLKIRSTKLEDSAMYFCASSETGGRNEQFFGPGTRLTVL.